Given below is one T cell receptor beta chain in context. Its antigen is unknown. This sample is part of a study of blood T cells in healthy people across ages. Study observations and caveats: Naive and antigen-experienced cells could not be conclusively compared, given unsorted PBMCs.

In germline, CDR1 is SNHLY, CDR2 FYNNEI. The CDR3 has 16 residues. PBMCs were isolated at a quantity of at least 7 million per sample. A J-beta primer mix and a sample-barcoded 5' primer were used in a second PCR of roughly 6 to 12 cycles. A tag from a template-switch adaptor with 12 random nucleotides marked each cDNA molecule. Every sample gave at least 2.5 million paired-end reads containing CDR3. TCRdb reprocessed the 5' RACE reads with MiXCR, giving one entry per CDR3 protein. Of about 1.7 million distinct CDR3 sequences in the sample, roughly 27% were seen once. The clonotype originates from a woman in her twenties or thirties in good health. The sequenced material came from blood. The J gene is TRBJ2-5, the V gene TRBV2; 11 bases map to TRBD2. The J call could be wrong; TRBJ2-7 is a better fit for the DNA end. CDR3 protein: CASSWDGTSGLYEQYF. Here the CDR3 DNA reads TGTGCCAGCAGTTGGGATGGGACTAGCGGCCTCTACGAGCAGTACTTC.